One T cell receptor beta chain is described in this entry. The target antigen is unknown. Sorted subsets were amplified in replicate PCRs using 200 to 250 ng DNA, roughly 30,000 T cell genomes. In the study's own analysis: Filtering differed, since immunoSEQ gave only junction sequences and no quality scores. Data came from immunoSEQ multiplex PCR; TCRdb stores just in-frame clones and leaves some out. V, J and clone size derive from that table, while D and trimming were established from the DNA sequence. The table has a few million clones, about nine tenths seen once. These data come from a study of shared clonotypes between healthy human individuals. Study-level information: CD4 naive and memory got three plates each, CD8 naive two, CD8 memory one. Whole-study results and caveats: A reduction in generation probabilities was seen for non-shared clonotypes relative to those shared by all four donors.

Sequencing used naive CD4+ T cells from PBMCs. Described subset: CD45RA+ positively selected. This sequence was found in a man aged 18 to 30 in good health. Some clones in this sample may be carry-over from other donors' samples.

CDR3 protein: CASRSLWATDTQYF. The DNA of the CDR3 is TGTGCCAGCAGGTCCCTGTGGGCCACAGATACGCAGTATTTT. The genes are TRBV27 and TRBJ2-3, with D unclear. V was trimmed by 6 bases and J by 2 bases, leaving 12 bases between them. CDR3 length: 14 residues. Per germline, CDR1 MNHEY and CDR2 SMNVEV (reference sequence).